The clone carrying this T cell receptor beta chain was counted a few times. The antigen is not known. These data come from a study of regulatory T cells in long-lasting Graves disease. About the study: Less than 3 months of antithyroid drugs had been taken by newly diagnosed Graves' patients. Whole-study results and caveats: Peripheral blood was the sole material, not thyroid tissue.

Libraries of TCR beta came from iRepertoire HTBI primers plus Arm-PCR of CDR3 regions. TCRdb itself ran the multiplex PCR reads through MiXCR, one entry per CDR3 protein. The data contain 320,000 or so distinct CDR3 sequences, about 20% of them singletons. Specified time point: newly diagnosed GD, antithyroid drugs for less than 3 months. From RNA extracted from PBMCs, the TCR library was made. V trimming: 3 bases; J trimming: 0 bases; junction bases outside the gene matches: 8. Germline V gene lookup returns CDR1 SGHRS and CDR2 YFSETQ. The CDR3 runs 19 residues. The receptor was isolated from a female donor with Graves disease. Sequencing used peripheral blood mononuclear cells (PBMCs), obtained at new diagnosis, from a patient treated with antithyroid drugs. This chain uses TRBV5-1 with TRBJ2-3; 15 bases are a match to TRBD2. The CDR3 DNA sequence: TGCGCCAGCAGCTCGGGACTAGCGGGAGGCACCGCTAGCACAGATACGCAGTATTTT. It specifies CASSSGLAGGTASTDTQYF.